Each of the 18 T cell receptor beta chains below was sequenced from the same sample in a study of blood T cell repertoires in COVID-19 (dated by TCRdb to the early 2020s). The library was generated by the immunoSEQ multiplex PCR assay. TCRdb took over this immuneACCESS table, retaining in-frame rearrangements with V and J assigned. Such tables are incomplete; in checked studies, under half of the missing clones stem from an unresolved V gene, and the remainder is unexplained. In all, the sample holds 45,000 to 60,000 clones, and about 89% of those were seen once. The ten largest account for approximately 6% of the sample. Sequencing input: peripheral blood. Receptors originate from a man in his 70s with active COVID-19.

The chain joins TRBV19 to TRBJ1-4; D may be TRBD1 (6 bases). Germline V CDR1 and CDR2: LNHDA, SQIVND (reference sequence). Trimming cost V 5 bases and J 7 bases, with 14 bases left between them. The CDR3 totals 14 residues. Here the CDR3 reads CASSPLDSLEKLFF. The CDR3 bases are TGTGCCAGTAGTCCGCTGGACAGCCTTGAAAAACTGTTTTTT.

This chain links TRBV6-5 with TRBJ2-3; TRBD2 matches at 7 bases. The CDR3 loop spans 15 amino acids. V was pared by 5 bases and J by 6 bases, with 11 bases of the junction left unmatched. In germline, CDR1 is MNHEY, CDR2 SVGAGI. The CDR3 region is CASSPSGLGRDTQYF. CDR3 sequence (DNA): TGTGCCAGCAGTCCGTCAGGACTAGGTCGGGATACGCAGTATTTT.

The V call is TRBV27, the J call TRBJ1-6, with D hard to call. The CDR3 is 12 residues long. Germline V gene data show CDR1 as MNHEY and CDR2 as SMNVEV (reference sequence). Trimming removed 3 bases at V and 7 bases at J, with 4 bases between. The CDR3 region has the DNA TGTGCCAGCAGTTTCCCGAATTCACCCCTCCACTTT. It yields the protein CASSFPNSPLHF.

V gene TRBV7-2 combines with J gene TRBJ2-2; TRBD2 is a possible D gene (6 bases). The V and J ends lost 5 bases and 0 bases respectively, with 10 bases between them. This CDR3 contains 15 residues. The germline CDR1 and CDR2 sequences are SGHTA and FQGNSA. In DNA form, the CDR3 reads TGTGCCAGCAGCGGTCGGGGGTCGAACACCGGGGAGCTGTTTTTT. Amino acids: CASSGRGSNTGELFF.

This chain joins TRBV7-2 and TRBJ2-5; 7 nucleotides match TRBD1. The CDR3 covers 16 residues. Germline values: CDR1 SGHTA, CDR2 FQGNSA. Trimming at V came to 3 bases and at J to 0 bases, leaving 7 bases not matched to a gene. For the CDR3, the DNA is TGTGCCAGCAGCTTGATGGTGACAGGGTACCAAGAGACCCAGTACTTC. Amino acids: CASSLMVTGYQETQYF.

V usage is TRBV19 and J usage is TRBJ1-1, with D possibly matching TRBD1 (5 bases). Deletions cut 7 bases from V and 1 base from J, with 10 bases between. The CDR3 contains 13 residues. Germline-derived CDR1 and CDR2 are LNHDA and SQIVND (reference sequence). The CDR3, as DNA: TGTGCCAGTACTCGGACACCGAACACTGAAGCTTTCTTT. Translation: CASTRTPNTEAFF.

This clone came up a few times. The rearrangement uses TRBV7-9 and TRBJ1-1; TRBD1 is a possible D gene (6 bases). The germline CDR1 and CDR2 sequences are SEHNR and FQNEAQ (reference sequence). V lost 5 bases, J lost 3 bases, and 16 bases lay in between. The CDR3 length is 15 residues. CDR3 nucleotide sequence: TGTGCCAGCAGCACAGGGTATGGGCCGGACACTGAAGCTTTCTTT. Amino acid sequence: CASSTGYGPDTEAFF.

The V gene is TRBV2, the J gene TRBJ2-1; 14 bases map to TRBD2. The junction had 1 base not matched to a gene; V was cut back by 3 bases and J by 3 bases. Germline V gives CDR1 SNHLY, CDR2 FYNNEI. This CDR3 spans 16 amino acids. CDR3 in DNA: TGTGCCAGCAGTGACGGGACTAGCGGGGGCTACAATGAGCAGTTCTTC. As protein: CASSDGTSGGYNEQFF.

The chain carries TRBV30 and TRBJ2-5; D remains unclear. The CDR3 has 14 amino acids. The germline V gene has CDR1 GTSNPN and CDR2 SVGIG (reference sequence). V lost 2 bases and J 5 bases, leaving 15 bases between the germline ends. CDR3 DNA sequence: TGTGCCTGGAGTAGTCAGCAGGCTCCGGAGACCCAGTACTTC. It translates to CAWSSQQAPETQYF.

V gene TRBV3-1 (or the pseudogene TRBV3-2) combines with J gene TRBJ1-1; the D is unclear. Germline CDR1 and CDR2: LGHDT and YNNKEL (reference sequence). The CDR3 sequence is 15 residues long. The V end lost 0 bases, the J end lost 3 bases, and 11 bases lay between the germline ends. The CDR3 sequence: CASSQEALRDTEAFF. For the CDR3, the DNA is TGTGCCAGCAGCCAAGAAGCGCTGCGGGACACTGAAGCTTTCTTT.

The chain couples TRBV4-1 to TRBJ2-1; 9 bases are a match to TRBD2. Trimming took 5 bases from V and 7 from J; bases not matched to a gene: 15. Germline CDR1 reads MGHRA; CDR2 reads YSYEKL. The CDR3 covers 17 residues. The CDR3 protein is CASSLRTGLALMNEQFF. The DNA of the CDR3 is TGCGCCAGCAGCTTACGAACGGGACTAGCATTGATGAATGAGCAGTTCTTC.

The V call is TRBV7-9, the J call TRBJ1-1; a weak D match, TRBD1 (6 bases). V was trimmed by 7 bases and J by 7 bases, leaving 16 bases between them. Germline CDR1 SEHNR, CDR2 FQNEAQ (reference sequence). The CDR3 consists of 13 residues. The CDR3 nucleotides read TGTGCCAGCACAAAGGCAGGGGTGGGTGAAGCTTTCTTT. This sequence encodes CASTKAGVGEAFF.

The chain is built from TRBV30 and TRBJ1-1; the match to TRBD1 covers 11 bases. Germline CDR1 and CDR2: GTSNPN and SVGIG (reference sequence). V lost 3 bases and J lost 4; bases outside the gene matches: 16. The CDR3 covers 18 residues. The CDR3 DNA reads TGTGCCTGGAGGGGTCGACCGGGACAGGGGGGTGCGGGCACTGAAGCTTTCTTT. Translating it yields CAWRGRPGQGGAGTEAFF.

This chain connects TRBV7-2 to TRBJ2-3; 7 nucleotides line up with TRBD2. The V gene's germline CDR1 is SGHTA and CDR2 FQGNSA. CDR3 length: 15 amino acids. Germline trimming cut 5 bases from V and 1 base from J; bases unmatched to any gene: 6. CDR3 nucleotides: TGTGCCAGCAGCGAAAGCGGGGCTGGCACAGATACGCAGTATTTT. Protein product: CASSESGAGTDTQYF.

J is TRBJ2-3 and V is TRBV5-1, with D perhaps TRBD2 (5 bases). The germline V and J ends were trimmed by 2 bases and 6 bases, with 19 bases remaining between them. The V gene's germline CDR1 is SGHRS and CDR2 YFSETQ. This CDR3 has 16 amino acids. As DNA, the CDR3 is TGCGCCAGCAGCTTACGCCAGCCGGGGAAACTCGATACGCAGTATTTT. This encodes CASSLRQPGKLDTQYF. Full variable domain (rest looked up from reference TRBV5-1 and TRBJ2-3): KAGVTQTPRYLIKTRGQQVTLSCSPISGHRSVSWYQQTPGQGLQFLFEYFSETQRNKGNFPGRFSGRQFSNSRSEMNVSTLELGDSALYLCASSLRQPGKLDTQYFGPGTRLTVL.

CDR3 bases: TGTGCCAGCAGTAGAAACCTATATGGCTACACCTTC. Protein sequence: CASSRNLYGYTF. The chain recombines TRBV12-3 or TRBV12-4 with TRBJ1-2; D ambiguous. Trimming pared 5 bases from V and 5 bases from J, leaving 9 bases between. There are 12 residues in the CDR3.

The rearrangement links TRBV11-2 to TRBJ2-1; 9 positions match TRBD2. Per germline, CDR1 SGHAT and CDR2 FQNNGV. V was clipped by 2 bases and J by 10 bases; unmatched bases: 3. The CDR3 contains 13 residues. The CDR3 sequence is CASSLLAGREQFF. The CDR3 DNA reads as TGTGCCAGCAGCTTACTAGCGGGGAGGGAGCAGTTCTTC.

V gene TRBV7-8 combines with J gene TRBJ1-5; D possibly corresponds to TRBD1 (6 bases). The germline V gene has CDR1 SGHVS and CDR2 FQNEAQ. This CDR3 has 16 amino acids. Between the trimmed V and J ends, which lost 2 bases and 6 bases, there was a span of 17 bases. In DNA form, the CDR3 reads TGTGCCAGCAGCTTAAACCGGGGGGGCATCGGTCAGCCCCAGCATTTT. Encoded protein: CASSLNRGGIGQPQHF. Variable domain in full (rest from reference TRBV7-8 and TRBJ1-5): GAGVSQSPRYKVAKRGQDVALRCDPISGHVSLFWYQQALGQGPEFLTYFQNEAQLDKSGLPSDRFFAERPEGSVSTLKIQRTQQEDSAVYLCASSLNRGGIGQPQHFGDGTRLSIL.